This T cell receptor (beta chain) was observed in a study of identical twins. Trimming took off 3 bases at V and 6 bases at J, with 15 bases between the two ends. This CDR3 comprises 14 residues. In germline, CDR1 is DFQATT, CDR2 SNEGSKA (reference sequence). TCRdb independently ran MiXCR on the 5' RACE reads; one entry per CDR3 protein. The sample consists of roughly 480,000 distinct CDR3 sequences, 20% to 30% of them appearing once. The same data also went into a second study, on T cells expressing NK-cell markers. From that study: Whether the expanded NKG2C+ T cell clones recognized HCMV remained unclear.

This sequence originates from a woman aged 18-29 years in good health. V is TRBV20-1 and J is TRBJ2-1; D gene unclear. The sequenced material came from CD4+ T cells sorted from blood. DNA of the CDR3: TGCAGTGCTAGTATCCCGACCGTCCCCAATGAGCAGTTCTTC. Translation gives CSASIPTVPNEQFF.